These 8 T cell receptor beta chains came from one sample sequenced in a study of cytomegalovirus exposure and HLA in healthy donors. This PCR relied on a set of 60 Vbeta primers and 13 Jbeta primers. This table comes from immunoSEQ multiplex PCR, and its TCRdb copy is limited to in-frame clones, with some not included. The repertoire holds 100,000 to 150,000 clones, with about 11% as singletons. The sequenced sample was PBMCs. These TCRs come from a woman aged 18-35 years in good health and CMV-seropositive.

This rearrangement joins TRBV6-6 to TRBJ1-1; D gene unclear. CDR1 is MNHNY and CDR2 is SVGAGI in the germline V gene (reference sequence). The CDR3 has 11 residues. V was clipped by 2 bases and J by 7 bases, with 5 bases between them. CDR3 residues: CASSYTSEAFF. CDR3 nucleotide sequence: TGTGCCAGCAGTTACACGAGTGAAGCTTTCTTT.

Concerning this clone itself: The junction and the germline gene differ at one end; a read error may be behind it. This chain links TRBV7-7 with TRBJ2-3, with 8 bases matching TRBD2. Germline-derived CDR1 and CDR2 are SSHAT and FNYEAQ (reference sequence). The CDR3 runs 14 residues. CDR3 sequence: CASSISGGTDTQYF. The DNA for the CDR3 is TGTGCGAGCAGTATTAGCGGGGGCACAGATACGCAGTATTTT.

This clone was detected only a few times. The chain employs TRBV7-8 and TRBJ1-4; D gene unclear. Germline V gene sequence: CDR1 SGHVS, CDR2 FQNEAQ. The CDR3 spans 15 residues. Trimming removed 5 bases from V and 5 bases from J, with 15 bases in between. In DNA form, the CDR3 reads TGTGCCAGCAGCCAGCTAGGGAGTAGGAATGAAAAACTGTTTTTT. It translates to CASSQLGSRNEKLFF.

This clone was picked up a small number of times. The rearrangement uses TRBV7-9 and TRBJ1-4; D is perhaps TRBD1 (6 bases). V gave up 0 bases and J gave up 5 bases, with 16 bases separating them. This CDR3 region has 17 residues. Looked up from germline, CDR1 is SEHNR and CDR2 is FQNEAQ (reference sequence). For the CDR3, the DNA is TGTGCCAGCAGCTTAGCGCTACGGGACACCCCAAATGAAAAACTGTTTTTT. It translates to CASSLALRDTPNEKLFF.

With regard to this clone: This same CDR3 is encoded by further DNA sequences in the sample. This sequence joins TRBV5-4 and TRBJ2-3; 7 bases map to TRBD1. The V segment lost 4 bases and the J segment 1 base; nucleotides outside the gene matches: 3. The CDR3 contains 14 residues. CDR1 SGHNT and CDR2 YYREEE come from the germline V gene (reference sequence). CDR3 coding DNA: TGTGCCAGCAGCCCTGGACAGGGCACAGATACGCAGTATTTT. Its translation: CASSPGQGTDTQYF.

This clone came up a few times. CDR3 nucleotides: TGTGCCAGCAAGGATAGCGGCTACACTCCCTACAATGAGCAGTTCTTC. Translated: CASKDSGYTPYNEQFF. The rearrangement joins TRBV5-6 to TRBJ2-1; weak D call: TRBD2 (6 bases). V gave up 6 bases and J gave up 2 bases, with 18 bases separating them. This CDR3 region has 16 residues. Germline CDR1 and CDR2: SGHDT and YYEEEE.

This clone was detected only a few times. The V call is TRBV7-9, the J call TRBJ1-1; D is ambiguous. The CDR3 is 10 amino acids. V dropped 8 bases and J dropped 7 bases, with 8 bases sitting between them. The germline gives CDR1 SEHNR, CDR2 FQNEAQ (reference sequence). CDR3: CASGAVEAFF. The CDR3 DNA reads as TGTGCCAGCGGCGCGGTTGAAGCTTTCTTT.

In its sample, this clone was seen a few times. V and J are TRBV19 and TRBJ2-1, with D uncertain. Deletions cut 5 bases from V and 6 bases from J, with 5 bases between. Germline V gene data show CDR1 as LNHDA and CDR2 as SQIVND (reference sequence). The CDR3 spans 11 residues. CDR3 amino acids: CASSSSNEQFF. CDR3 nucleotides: TGTGCCAGTAGTTCGTCCAATGAGCAGTTCTTC.